This T cell receptor (beta chain) is drawn from a study of identical twins. The study, taken as a whole, reports: A partial confounding effect on zero-insertion analyses could come from invariant MAIT and iNKT cells. Whereas memory repertoires showed no such difference, abundant cord blood beta clonotypes carried fewer insertions. Twins' surplus sharing was weaker for beta out-of-frame sequences.

The cDNA had a unique molecular identifier and a template-switch universal primer site. One entry per CDR3 protein, called by TCRdb with MiXCR from the 5' RACE reads. The sample includes 690,000 or so distinct CDR3 sequences, roughly 8% of them seen just once. This clonotype was counted between two and nine times. As yet, its antigen is unknown. J gave up 5 bases and V 7 bases, and 7 bases lay outside the gene matches. Germline CDR1 LNHDA, CDR2 SQIVND (reference sequence). The CDR3 is 13 residues long. Another study also made use of these data, one on yellow fever vaccine responses in identical twins.

V usage is TRBV19 and J usage is TRBJ2-7; TRBD1 aligns across 8 bases. This sequence was found in a woman aged 18-29 years in good health. Sequencing used PBMCs. CDR3 protein: CASKLAGGHEQYF. CDR3 in DNA: TGTGCCAGTAAGTTGGCAGGGGGCCACGAGCAGTACTTC.